The rows below give T cell receptor beta chains drawn from one sample of a study of OX40 agonist ivuxolimab in advanced cancers. Profiled with immunoSEQ multiplex PCR; TCRdb holds only in-frame clones, not every one. The table records over 65,000 clones, approximately 92% of them present only once. The starting material was CD4+ or CD8+ T cells sorted from blood, obtained in a trial of the OX40 agonist ivuxolimab. The receptors shown here come from an adult with an advanced solid tumor such as melanoma, head and neck, liver or kidney cancer. The CDR3 runs from the conserved cysteine through the conserved F or W. The D gene is left open where the match is weak. Expanded clones are given a class, and other clones once, few, many or no size at all.

CDR3nt: TGTGCCAGCAGCCCGCAGGGGGACCGGGGTCAGCCCCAGCATTTT; CDR3aa: CASSPQGDRGQPQHF; abundance: -; v_gene: TRBV7-9; j_gene: TRBJ1-5; d_gene: TRBD1
CDR3nt: TGTGCCAGCAGTGACGGGGGGGGGAGGACAGATACGCAGTATTTT; CDR3aa: CASSDGGGRTDTQYF; abundance: -; v_gene: TRBV6-4; j_gene: TRBJ2-3; d_gene: TRBD2
CDR3nt: TGCGCCAGCAGCAGACAGGGAAGTAATTCACCCCTCCACTTT; CDR3aa: CASSRQGSNSPLHF; abundance: few; v_gene: TRBV10-2; j_gene: TRBJ1-6; d_gene: TRBD1
CDR3nt: TGTGCCAGCAGTTTGACCGAAGGAGCTTTCTTT; CDR3aa: CASSLTEGAFF; abundance: -; v_gene: TRBV28; j_gene: TRBJ1-1; d_gene: -
CDR3nt: TGTGCCAGTAGTAACACCGGAGTCTACGAGCAGTACTTC; CDR3aa: CASSNTGVYEQYF; abundance: -; v_gene: TRBV19; j_gene: TRBJ2-7; d_gene: -
CDR3nt: TGCAGCGTGGAAAGGATGGGCAAAGAAGCTTTCTTT; CDR3aa: CSVERMGKEAFF; abundance: once; v_gene: TRBV29-1; j_gene: TRBJ1-1; d_gene: -
CDR3nt: TGTGCCAGCAGCCCGGGACAGACCTTTGGCACTGAAGCTTTCTTT; CDR3aa: CASSPGQTFGTEAFF; abundance: -; v_gene: TRBV11-3; j_gene: TRBJ1-1; d_gene: TRBD1
CDR3nt: TGTGCCAGCAGGACAGCCGGGACAGGGCTAGGTATCGGCTATGGCTACACCTTC; CDR3aa: CASRTAGTGLGIGYGYTF; abundance: -; v_gene: TRBV28; j_gene: TRBJ1-2; d_gene: TRBD1
CDR3nt: TGTACCAGCAGCCAAGACTGGACTAGCAATGAGCAGTTCTTC; CDR3aa: CTSSQDWTSNEQFF; abundance: -; v_gene: TRBV4-2; j_gene: TRBJ2-1; d_gene: TRBD2
CDR3nt: TGTGCCACCAGCCAAACCACAGGGTCCACTGAAGCTTTCTTT; CDR3aa: CATSQTTGSTEAFF; abundance: -; v_gene: TRBV15; j_gene: TRBJ1-1; d_gene: -
CDR3nt: TGTGCCAGCAGCTTGGTAGGGACAGGGGGTACTGAAGCTTTCTTT; CDR3aa: CASSLVGTGGTEAFF; abundance: -; v_gene: TRBV5-4; j_gene: TRBJ1-1; d_gene: TRBD1
CDR3nt: TGTGCCAGCAGCTTGTACAGCTCGAACACTGAAGCTTTCTTT; CDR3aa: CASSLYSSNTEAFF; abundance: -; v_gene: TRBV5-6; j_gene: TRBJ1-1; d_gene: -
CDR3nt: TGTGCCAGCAGTCAAAGGTGGGGGGCAGAAGCTTTCTTT; CDR3aa: CASSQRWGAEAFF; abundance: -; v_gene: TRBV28; j_gene: TRBJ1-1; d_gene: -
CDR3nt: TGTGCCAGCAGCTTATCGCGAGTCTACAATGAGCAGTTCTTC; CDR3aa: CASSLSRVYNEQFF; abundance: -; v_gene: TRBV7-3; j_gene: TRBJ2-1; d_gene: -
CDR3nt: TGTGCCAGCAGCCCAGGGCCGGAATACTACGAGCAGTACTTC; CDR3aa: CASSPGPEYYEQYF; abundance: -; v_gene: TRBV28; j_gene: TRBJ2-7; d_gene: -
CDR3nt: TGTGCCAGCAGCTTAGGAGCCGGGACGGCATATGGCTACACCTTC; CDR3aa: CASSLGAGTAYGYTF; abundance: -; v_gene: TRBV7-6; j_gene: TRBJ1-2; d_gene: -
CDR3nt: TGTGCCAGCAGTCTTCAGGGGGGTGAGGACACCGGGGAGCTGTTTTTT; CDR3aa: CASSLQGGEDTGELFF; abundance: -; v_gene: TRBV6-6; j_gene: TRBJ2-2; d_gene: -
CDR3nt: TGTGCCAGCAGCGACAGGTCCAATCAGCCCCAGCATTTT; CDR3aa: CASSDRSNQPQHF; abundance: -; v_gene: TRBV6-5; j_gene: TRBJ1-5; d_gene: -
CDR3nt: TGTGCCAGCCTACCCCCCAACATGGATGGCTACACCTTC; CDR3aa: CASLPPNMDGYTF; abundance: -; v_gene: TRBV6-5; j_gene: TRBJ1-2; d_gene: -
CDR3nt: TGCAGCGTCGTGGATAGTAGGGAAAAACTGTTTTTT; CDR3aa: CSVVDSREKLFF; abundance: -; v_gene: TRBV29-1; j_gene: TRBJ1-4; d_gene: -
CDR3nt: TGTGCCAGCAGGACAGCAAAAGGGACAGCCTACGAGCAGTACTTC; CDR3aa: CASRTAKGTAYEQYF; abundance: -; v_gene: TRBV28; j_gene: TRBJ2-7; d_gene: TRBD1
CDR3nt: TGTGCCAGCTCACCGCTGGGCGACCAAGAGACCCAGTACTTC; CDR3aa: CASSPLGDQETQYF; abundance: -; v_gene: TRBV18; j_gene: TRBJ2-5; d_gene: -
CDR3nt: TGTGCCATCAGTCTCTCTTTGGAGACCCAGTACTTC; CDR3aa: CAISLSLETQYF; abundance: -; v_gene: TRBV10-3; j_gene: TRBJ2-5; d_gene: -
CDR3nt: TGTGCCAGCTCGCAGGGGCGGGGACTGAACACTGAAGCTTTCTTT; CDR3aa: CASSQGRGLNTEAFF; abundance: -; v_gene: TRBV18; j_gene: TRBJ1-1; d_gene: -
CDR3nt: TGTGCCAGCAGCTCGTCGGGGGGTGATACGCAGTATTTT; CDR3aa: CASSSSGGDTQYF; abundance: -; v_gene: TRBV7-9; j_gene: TRBJ2-3; d_gene: TRBD2
CDR3nt: TGTGCCTGGAGTGTACGGAGGGGTTCGGGCTACACCTTC; CDR3aa: CAWSVRRGSGYTF; abundance: -; v_gene: TRBV30; j_gene: TRBJ1-2; d_gene: -
CDR3nt: TGTGCCACCAGCCCAGAAAAACGAGGGTACGACACCATATATTTT; CDR3aa: CATSPEKRGYDTIYF; abundance: few; v_gene: TRBV15; j_gene: TRBJ1-3; d_gene: -
CDR3nt: TGTGCCAGCTCCCTCGGGGGACAGGTGGGAGATACGCAGTATTTT; CDR3aa: CASSLGGQVGDTQYF; abundance: once; v_gene: TRBV18; j_gene: TRBJ2-3; d_gene: TRBD1
CDR3nt: TGTGCCAGCAGCTTAAATTCCGAGCGGGCGAGGGGGGAGACCCAGTACTTC; CDR3aa: CASSLNSERARGETQYF; abundance: -; v_gene: TRBV11-2; j_gene: TRBJ2-5; d_gene: -
CDR3nt: TGTGCCAGCAGCTTTTCCGGGACAGGGAACACTGAAGCTTTCTTT; CDR3aa: CASSFSGTGNTEAFF; abundance: -; v_gene: TRBV5-5; j_gene: TRBJ1-1; d_gene: TRBD1
CDR3nt: TGTGCCAGCATGCCTAGCGGGAGGGGAAATGAGCAGTTCTTC; CDR3aa: CASMPSGRGNEQFF; abundance: -; v_gene: TRBV6-1; j_gene: TRBJ2-1; d_gene: TRBD2
CDR3nt: TGTGCCAGCTCACTAGGGACAGCCGGTTCCTACGAGCAGTACTTC; CDR3aa: CASSLGTAGSYEQYF; abundance: once; v_gene: TRBV18; j_gene: TRBJ2-7; d_gene: TRBD1
CDR3nt: TGTGCCAGCAGCTTAACAGGGGAGGGCTATCAGCCCCAGCATTTT; CDR3aa: CASSLTGEGYQPQHF; abundance: -; v_gene: TRBV7-2; j_gene: TRBJ1-5; d_gene: TRBD1
CDR3nt: TGTGCCAGCAGTTTAGTGGGACAGGGGAGCACAGATACGCAGTATTTT; CDR3aa: CASSLVGQGSTDTQYF; abundance: -; v_gene: TRBV27; j_gene: TRBJ2-3; d_gene: TRBD1
CDR3nt: TGTGCCAGCAGCTTGGCTGGTAGCGGTGGAGATACGCAGTATTTT; CDR3aa: CASSLAGSGGDTQYF; abundance: -; v_gene: TRBV5-4; j_gene: TRBJ2-3; d_gene: -